The rows below give T cell receptor beta chains drawn from one sample of a study of cytomegalovirus exposure and HLA in healthy donors. Profiled with immunoSEQ multiplex PCR; TCRdb holds only in-frame clones, not every one. The data hold 150,000 or so clones, with less than 80% observed a single time. What was sequenced was PBMCs. All receptors come from a young man in good health and CMV-seronegative. The CDR3 runs from the conserved cysteine through the conserved F or W. The D gene is left open where the match is weak. Clone size is shown for a subset of rows, as once, few, many or a class of expanded clone.

. TRBJ2-4 TRBV5-6 once CASSFGQIAKNIQYF TGTGCCAGCAGCTTCGGACAGATAGCCAAAAACATTCAGTACTTC
. TRBJ2-7 TRBV7-2 . CASSFAGYEQYF TGTGCCAGCAGCTTCGCGGGATACGAGCAGTACTTC
TRBD1 TRBJ1-1 TRBV6-5 . CASSYSNTGVYFEAFF TGTGCCAGCAGTTACTCGAATACAGGGGTGTATTTTGAAGCTTTCTTT
TRBD1 TRBJ1-1 TRBV18 . CASSPGTGESEAFF TGTGCCAGCTCACCCGGGACAGGGGAGAGTGAAGCTTTCTTT
. TRBJ2-5 TRBV4-3 . CASSSGIGETQYF TGCGCCAGCTCATCCGGGATCGGGGAGACCCAGTACTTC
. TRBJ1-1 TRBV5-4 . CASSLAGGLAEAFF TGTGCCAGCAGCTTGGCGGGAGGTTTGGCTGAAGCTTTCTTT
. TRBJ2-7 TRBV29-1 . CSGSQYTGGEQYF TGCAGCGGCTCACAATACACGGGTGGCGAGCAGTACTTC
TRBD1 TRBJ1-5 TRBV10-3 . CAISESLGQGASSQPQHF TGTGCCATCAGTGAGTCGTTGGGACAGGGGGCTAGTAGTCAGCCCCAGCATTTT
. TRBJ1-1 TRBV5-4 . CASRNGNTEAFF TGTGCCAGCAGAAACGGGAACACTGAAGCTTTCTTT
. TRBJ2-2 TRBV5-4 . CASSSPMKGDTGELFF TGTGCCAGCAGCTCGCCCATGAAGGGGGACACCGGGGAGCTGTTTTTT
TRBD1 TRBJ1-2 TRBV5-4 . CASSSIWTGRSYTF TGTGCCAGCAGCTCGATTTGGACAGGGCGAAGCTACACCTTC
TRBD1 TRBJ1-6 TRBV7-2 . CASSFTGTETSPLNF TGTGCCAGCAGCTTTACCGGGACAGAGACTTCACCCCTCAACTTT
TRBD1 TRBJ2-7 TRBV7-9 few CASSTQTGVYEQYF TGTGCCAGCAGCACCCAGACAGGGGTCTACGAGCAGTACTTC
. TRBJ2-7 TRBV19 once CASQGAVDEQYF TGTGCCAGTCAAGGGGCTGTCGACGAGCAGTACTTC
. TRBJ2-1 TRBV27 few CASRERATYNEQFF TGTGCCAGCAGGGAGCGGGCTACCTACAATGAGCAGTTCTTC
TRBD1 TRBJ2-2 TRBV7-3 . CASSSGDRRVTGELFF TGTGCCAGCAGCTCTGGGGACAGGAGGGTAACCGGGGAGCTGTTTTTT
. TRBJ2-1 TRBV5-6 . CASSLQVREINEQFF TGTGCCAGCAGCTTACAGGTTCGCGAGATCAATGAGCAGTTCTTC
. TRBJ1-1 TRBV15 . CATSRGVTQDTEAFF TGTGCCACCAGCAGAGGGGTGACCCAGGACACTGAAGCTTTCTTT
. TRBJ2-7 TRBV6-1 . CASSEERGAYEQYF TGTGCCAGCAGTGAAGAACGAGGTGCCTACGAGCAGTACTTC
. TRBJ2-3 TRBV19 . CASETQGSDTQYF TGTGCCAGCGAGACCCAGGGATCAGATACGCAGTATTTT
. TRBJ1-1 TRBV5-1 . CASSPDVAGNPEAFF TGCGCCAGCAGCCCGGATGTTGCGGGTAACCCTGAAGCTTTCTTT
. TRBJ2-3 TRBV5-8 . CASSRQDFTDTQYF TGTGCCAGCAGCCGACAGGATTTCACAGATACGCAGTATTTT
TRBD1 TRBJ1-2 TRBV28 . CASSLDRVLRGYTF TGTGCCAGCAGCCTAGACAGGGTTCTAAGGGGCTACACCTTC
TRBD2 TRBJ2-5 TRBV4-1 . CASSQDTAGGAETQYF TGCGCCAGCAGCCAAGATACAGCGGGGGGAGCGGAGACCCAGTACTTC
. TRBJ2-7 TRBV7-9 . CSSSLSPSEEQYF TGTTCCAGCAGCTTATCTCCGTCAGAAGAGCAGTACTTC
. TRBJ1-5 TRBV28 . CAASSSSLYSRGSGQPQHF TGTGCCGCCAGCTCCAGCAGTTTATATTCTCGGGGGTCCGGTCAGCCCCAGCATTTT
TRBD1 TRBJ1-5 TRBV6-5 . CASRGQGNQPQHF TGTGCCAGCAGGGGACAGGGGAATCAGCCCCAGCATTTT
. TRBJ2-2 TRBV19 few CASSMGPGELFF TGTGCCAGTAGTATGGGGCCCGGGGAGCTGTTTTTT
TRBD1 TRBJ2-7 TRBV25-1 once CASSAPGGRYEQYF TGTGCCAGCAGTGCCCCAGGGGGCCGCTACGAGCAGTACTTC
. TRBJ2-7 TRBV6-6 once CASSSLVATYEQYF TGTGCCAGCAGTTCCCTTGTGGCCACCTACGAGCAGTACTTC
. TRBJ2-7 TRBV5-8 . CASNLNRVVYEQYF TGTGCCAGCAACTTAAACAGGGTGGTTTACGAGCAGTACTTC
TRBD2 TRBJ2-2 TRBV7-2 few CASSTSGGGAAGELFF TGTGCCAGCAGCACATCGGGCGGGGGGGCGGCCGGGGAGCTGTTTTTT
. TRBJ2-7 TRBV19 few CASRRTASSYEQYF TGTGCCAGTAGGCGGACAGCAAGCTCCTACGAGCAGTACTTC
TRBD1 TRBJ1-2 TRBV5-6 few CASSPEGQAHGYTF TGTGCCAGCAGCCCGGAAGGACAGGCGCATGGCTACACCTTC
. TRBJ2-1 TRBV7-9 . CASSFPGEQFF TGTGCCAGCAGCTTTCCAGGGGAGCAGTTCTTC
. TRBJ1-3 TRBV4-2 few CASSQEGASGNTIYF TGTGCCAGCAGCCAAGAGGGCGCCTCTGGAAACACCATATATTTT
. TRBJ1-1 TRBV15 . CATSGRELNTEAFF TGTGCCACCAGCGGCAGGGAACTGAACACTGAAGCTTTCTTT
. TRBJ2-7 TRBV6-6 . CASSYGGLYEQYF TGTGCCAGCAGTTACGGTGGCCTCTACGAGCAGTACTTC
. TRBJ2-1 TRBV4-2 . CASSQGQGTSPNEQFF TGTGCCAGCAGCCAAGGTCAGGGAACCTCCCCCAATGAGCAGTTCTTC
TRBD1 TRBJ2-1 TRBV28 . CASSWGQGYNEQFF TGTGCCAGCAGTTGGGGACAGGGCTACAATGAGCAGTTCTTC
. TRBJ2-7 TRBV12-5 . CASAPAISGEQYF TGTGCTAGTGCCCCGGCGATTTCGGGCGAGCAGTACTTC
TRBD1 TRBJ2-7 TRBV19 . CATQGQSYEQYF TGTGCCACCCAGGGACAGTCCTACGAGCAGTACTTC
. TRBJ1-2 TRBV27 . CASSLRQSLYGYTF TGTGCCAGCAGTTTAAGACAGAGTCTCTATGGCTACACCTTC
TRBD1 TRBJ1-2 TRBV27 . CASRAKQGYYGYTF TGTGCCAGCAGGGCCAAACAGGGGTATTATGGCTACACCTTC
. TRBJ2-7 TRBV19 once CASSIRTPPYEQYF TGTGCCAGTAGTATCCGGACACCCCCCTACGAGCAGTACTTC
. TRBJ2-3 TRBV9 once CASSVAIGAATQYF TGTGCCAGCAGCGTAGCAATTGGGGCCGCTACGCAGTATTTT
TRBD1 TRBJ2-7 TRBV14 few CASSQGLSIRTGGWEQYF TGTGCCAGCAGCCAAGGATTGTCAATCCGGACAGGGGGATGGGAGCAGTACTTC
. TRBJ2-5 TRBV11-2 . CASSLMRVQETQYF TGTGCCAGCAGCTTAATGAGGGTCCAAGAGACCCAGTACTTC
. TRBJ1-2 TRBV6-1 . CASTGTSNGYTF TGTGCCAGCACCGGGACAAGCAATGGCTACACCTTC
. TRBJ2-7 TRBV6-6 . CASRPRLNSYEQYF TGTGCCAGCAGACCTAGACTTAACTCCTACGAGCAGTACTTC
TRBD1 TRBJ1-1 TRBV7-9 . CASSSRQGYNTEAFF TGTGCCAGCAGCTCCCGACAGGGGTACAACACTGAAGCTTTCTTT
. TRBJ1-4 TRBV19 . CASSMTPTTNEKLFF TGTGCCAGTAGTATGACACCGACAACTAATGAAAAACTGTTTTTT
TRBD1 TRBJ1-1 TRBV11-3 . CASQGQGDTEAFF TGTGCCAGCCAGGGACAGGGTGACACTGAAGCTTTCTTT
. TRBJ1-2 TRBV19 . CASSAGQGGVNYGYTF TGTGCCAGTAGTGCCGGGCAGGGAGGGGTCAACTATGGCTACACCTTC
. TRBJ2-1 TRBV9 . CASSVASGNEQFF TGTGCCAGCAGCGTAGCTTCAGGTAATGAGCAGTTCTTC
TRBD1 TRBJ2-3 TRBV5-1 . CASTSLGQGGSTDTQYF TGCGCCAGCACTTCCCTGGGACAGGGCGGAAGCACAGATACGCAGTATTTT
TRBD1 TRBJ1-1 TRBV20-1 once CSAGTGSRAFF TGCAGTGCCGGGACAGGGAGTAGGGCTTTCTTT
. TRBJ2-3 TRBV9 . CASSVTGSHTDTQYF TGTGCCAGCAGCGTTACAGGGAGTCACACAGATACGCAGTATTTT
. TRBJ1-1 TRBV5-1 . CASSLASGMNTEAFF TGCGCCAGCAGCTTGGCGTCGGGTATGAACACTGAAGCTTTCTTT